One sample yielded the 13 T cell receptor beta chains listed below, sequenced in a study of T cell responses to AZD1222 COVID-19 vaccine. Only in-frame clones appear in the TCRdb table, and some are missing; sequencing was by immunoSEQ multiplex PCR. The data show approximately 150,000 clones, with 90% seen just once and approximately 5.9% held by the top ten. Sequences were derived from peripheral blood, sampled 28 days after the second AZD1222 dose. Receptors originate from an adult who received the AZD1222 COVID-19 vaccine.

The V and J genes are TRBV10-3 and TRBJ2-5; no firm D call. Trimming removed 2 bases from V and 2 bases from J, with 3 bases in between. CDR3 length: 12 amino acids. Germline assignment: CDR1 ENHRY and CDR2 SYGVKD. CDR3 loop: CAISERQETQYF. The DNA for the CDR3 is TGTGCCATCAGTGAGAGACAAGAGACCCAGTACTTC.

This clone has a single count. The J gene is TRBJ2-7, the V gene TRBV5-1, with TRBD1 as a possible D gene (6 bases). CDR1 is SGHRS and CDR2 is YFSETQ in the germline V gene. V lost 3 bases and J 2 bases, leaving 12 bases between the germline ends. The CDR3 is 14 residues long. The CDR3 region has the DNA TGCGCCAGCAGCTACCGGGACAAGGCCTACGAGCAGTACTTC. Residues: CASSYRDKAYEQYF.

Concerning this clone: Other DNA variants within this sample encode the same CDR3. V gene TRBV12-3 or TRBV12-4 combines with J gene TRBJ1-5; D unclear. Trimming pared 3 bases from V and 0 bases from J, leaving 3 bases between. The CDR3 covers 13 residues. The CDR3 is CASSFYSNQPQHF. In DNA, the CDR3 is TGTGCCAGCAGTTTTTATAGCAATCAGCCCCAGCATTTT.

V usage is TRBV7-3 and J usage is TRBJ2-3, with a possible D match to TRBD2 (6 bases). The germline gives CDR1 SGHTA, CDR2 FQGTGA. The CDR3 consists of 16 residues. V gave up 5 bases and J gave up 2 bases, with 17 bases separating them. CDR3 amino acids: CASSPLGGLSTDTQYF. In DNA, the CDR3 is TGTGCCAGCAGCCCCCTGGGGGGTCTTTCCACAGATACGCAGTATTTT.

This chain uses TRBV6-5 with TRBJ1-3; D is unclear. V was clipped by 2 bases and J by 0 bases, with 2 bases between them. The CDR3 has 13 residues. Germline CDR1 reads MNHEY; CDR2 reads SVGAGI. CDR3 region: CASSYDSGNTIYF. The CDR3 coding sequence is TGTGCCAGCAGTTACGACTCTGGAAACACCATATATTTT.

The chain recombines TRBV4-3 with TRBJ1-2; D is possibly TRBD1 (6 bases). Deletions cut 0 bases from V and 7 bases from J, with 15 bases between. The germline gives CDR1 LGHNA, CDR2 YSLEER. The CDR3 loop spans 15 amino acids. The CDR3, as DNA: TGCGCCAGCAGCCAAGAGCCGGGGCAGGGGAGTGGCTACACCTTC. It yields the protein CASSQEPGQGSGYTF.

The chain links TRBV2 to TRBJ2-2, with TRBD1 as a possible D gene (6 bases). V was shortened by 5 bases and J by 2 bases, with 12 bases between the two germline ends. The CDR3 runs to 15 residues. Germline loops: CDR1 SNHLY, CDR2 FYNNEI. The CDR3 sequence is CASSPQGTNTGELFF. CDR3 bases: TGTGCCAGCAGTCCACAGGGAACCAACACCGGGGAGCTGTTTTTT.

This chain uses TRBV18 with TRBJ1-1; perhaps TRBD1 as D (6 bases). V was trimmed by 5 bases and J by 3 bases, leaving 10 bases between them. Germline CDR1 KGHSH, CDR2 LQKENI. This CDR3 spans 13 amino acids. The CDR3 coding sequence is TGTGCCAGCTCATCCAGGGGCGACACTGAAGCTTTCTTT. It codes for CASSSRGDTEAFF.

The chain has TRBV28 and TRBJ2-3; unclear D gene. This CDR3 is 10 amino acids long. The germline V gene has CDR1 MDHEN and CDR2 SYDVKM. V lost 7 bases, J lost 4 bases, and 3 bases lay in between. CDR3 in DNA: TGTGCCAGCATGTCAGATACGCAGTATTTT. Amino acid sequence: CASMSDTQYF.

This clone came up a few times. This chain uses TRBV19 with TRBJ2-7, with a possible D match to TRBD2 (6 bases). This CDR3 is built from 15 residues. V was trimmed by 5 bases and J by 3 bases, leaving 17 bases between them. Germline CDR1 reads LNHDA; CDR2 reads SQIVND (reference sequence). The CDR3 DNA follows: TGTGCCAGTAGTGGCAGGAGGGCCACTAGCTACGAGCAGTACTTC. Residues: CASSGRRATSYEQYF.

V usage is TRBV10-2 and J usage is TRBJ1-5; weak D call: TRBD1 (5 bases). Germline loops: CDR1 WSHSY, CDR2 SAAADI. V shed 3 bases and J shed 15 bases, with 30 bases lying between them. CDR3 length: 17 residues. In DNA form, the CDR3 reads TGCGCCAGCAGTGACCTCCCCGGGGTACAGGAGACCGAGATTCGGCATTTT. This codes for CASSDLPGVQETEIRHF.

This clone was counted between two and nine times. The CDR3 spells CASSFYGGHYGYTF. The CDR3 DNA sequence: TGTGCCAGCAGTTTTTACGGGGGCCACTATGGCTACACCTTC. V is TRBV27 and J is TRBJ1-2; possibly TRBD1 for D (6 bases). CDR1 and CDR2 from the germline V gene are MNHEY and SMNVEV (reference sequence). Trimming stripped 3 bases from V and 3 bases from J, with 11 bases between. CDR3 length equals 14 residues.

The V and J genes are TRBV2 and TRBJ2-2, with 9 bases identical to TRBD2. With 6 bases clipped from V and 2 bases from J, the junction kept 7 bases outside the gene matches. Germline values: CDR1 SNHLY, CDR2 FYNNEI. CDR3 length equals 16 residues. The CDR3 sequence: CASRAALAGNTGELFF. In DNA, the CDR3 is TGTGCCAGCAGGGCAGCGCTAGCGGGAAACACCGGGGAGCTGTTTTTT.